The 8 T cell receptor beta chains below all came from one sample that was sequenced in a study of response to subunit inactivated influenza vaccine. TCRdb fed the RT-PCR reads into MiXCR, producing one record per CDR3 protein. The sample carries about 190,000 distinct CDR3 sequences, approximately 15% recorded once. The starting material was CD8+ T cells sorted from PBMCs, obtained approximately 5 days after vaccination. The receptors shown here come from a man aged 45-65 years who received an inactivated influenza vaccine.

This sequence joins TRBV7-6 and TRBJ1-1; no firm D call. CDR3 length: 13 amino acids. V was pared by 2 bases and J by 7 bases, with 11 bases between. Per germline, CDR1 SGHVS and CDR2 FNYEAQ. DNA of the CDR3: TGTGCCAGCAGCTTATCGCGGCAGGTTGAAGCTTTCTTT. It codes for CASSLSRQVEAFF.

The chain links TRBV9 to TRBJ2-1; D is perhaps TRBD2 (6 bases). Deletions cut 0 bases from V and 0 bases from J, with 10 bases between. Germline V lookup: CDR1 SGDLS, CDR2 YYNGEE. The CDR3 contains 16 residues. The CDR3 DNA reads TGTGCCAGCAGCGTAGGGAGCGGGCCCTCCTACAATGAGCAGTTCTTC. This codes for CASSVGSGPSYNEQFF.

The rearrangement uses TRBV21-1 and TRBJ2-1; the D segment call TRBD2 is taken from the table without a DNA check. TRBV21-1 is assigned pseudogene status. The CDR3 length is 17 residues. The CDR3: CASSKVPRRGGYNEQFF. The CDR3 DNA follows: TGTGCCAGCAGCAAAGTCCCCCGCCGGGGGGGATACAATGAGCAGTTCTTC.

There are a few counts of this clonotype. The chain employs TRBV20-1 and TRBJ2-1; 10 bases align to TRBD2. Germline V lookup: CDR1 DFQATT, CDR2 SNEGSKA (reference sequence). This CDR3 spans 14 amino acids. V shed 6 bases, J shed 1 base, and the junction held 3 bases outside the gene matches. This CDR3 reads CSAPGLASYNEQFF. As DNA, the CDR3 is TGCAGTGCGCCGGGACTAGCGTCCTACAATGAGCAGTTCTTC.

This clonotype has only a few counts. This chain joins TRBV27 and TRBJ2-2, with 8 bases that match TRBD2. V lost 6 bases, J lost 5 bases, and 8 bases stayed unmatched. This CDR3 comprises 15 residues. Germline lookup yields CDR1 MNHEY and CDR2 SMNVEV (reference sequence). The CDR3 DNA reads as TGTGCCAGCAGCCTACTAGCGGCCGGTACCGGGGAGCTGTTTTTT. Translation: CASSLLAAGTGELFF.

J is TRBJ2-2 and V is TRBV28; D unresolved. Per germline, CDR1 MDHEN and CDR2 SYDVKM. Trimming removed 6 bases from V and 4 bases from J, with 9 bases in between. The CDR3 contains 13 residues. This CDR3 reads CASSGLFTGELFF. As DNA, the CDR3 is TGTGCCAGCAGCGGGTTATTCACCGGGGAGCTGTTTTTT.

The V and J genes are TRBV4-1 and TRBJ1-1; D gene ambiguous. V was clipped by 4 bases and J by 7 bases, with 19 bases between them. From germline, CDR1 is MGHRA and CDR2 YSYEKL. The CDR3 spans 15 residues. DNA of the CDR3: TGCGCCAGCAGCCGACTTGAGCGGGATGGCATTGAAGCTTTCTTT. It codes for CASSRLERDGIEAFF.

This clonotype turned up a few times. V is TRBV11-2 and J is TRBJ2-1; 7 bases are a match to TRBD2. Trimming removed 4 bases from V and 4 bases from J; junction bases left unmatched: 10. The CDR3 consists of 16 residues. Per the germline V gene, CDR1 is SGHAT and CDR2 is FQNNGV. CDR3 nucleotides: TGTGCCAGCAGCTCCGTGGGGAGCGGGGAGTACAATGAGCAGTTCTTC. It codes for CASSSVGSGEYNEQFF.